This T cell receptor (beta chain) was observed in a study of blood T cell repertoires in COVID-19. The wider study: The origin of the acute and convalescent COVID-19 samples was the United States, Italy and Spain. Sample material is recorded as cDNA or gDNA derived from T cells, B-cell-depleted T cells, or PBMCs.

As originally analysed: Reference gene primer amplification in the assay estimated nucleated cell counts. The repertoire was sequenced with immunoSEQ multiplex PCR; TCRdb's copy has only in-frame clones and lacks some. The V and J calls and clone size are taken from that table; D and trimming were inferred from the DNA. Of about 250,000 clones in the sample, nearly 90% were seen once. V was cut by 2 bases and J by 8 bases, with 21 bases left in between. Germline V gives CDR1 MDHEN, CDR2 SYDVKM. This CDR3 region has 16 residues. Sequenced input: peripheral blood. This receptor was taken from a man aged 18 to 35 with active or convalescent COVID-19. The chain combines TRBV28 with TRBJ1-2; D is perhaps TRBD1 (6 bases). CDR3 loop: CASSLTGGGVTRGYTF. The CDR3 DNA is TGTGCCAGCAGTTTAACGGGCGGGGGCGTAACTCGCGGCTACACCTTC.